The present entry profiles one TCR beta chain with its context. The V end was cut by 0 bases, the J end by 0 bases, with 13 bases between. Per the germline V gene, CDR1 is LGHNA and CDR2 is YNFKEQ. This CDR3 has 17 residues. Semi-nested PCR with Nested Universal Primer A followed constant-region reverse priming of full-length variable regions. One entry per CDR3 protein results from TCRdb running MiXCR on the 5' RACE reads. This table holds over 6,500 distinct CDR3 sequences, about 50% found once. The TCR sequence derives from a female donor with breast cancer. The chain is built from TRBV4-2 and TRBJ2-3; a possible D gene is TRBD2 (5 bases). Sequencing was performed on naive CD4+ T cells sorted from a lymph node. The subset is: naive CD4+ T cells, CD4+CD45RA+CD25-. The CDR3 is CASSQERISGSTDTQYF. The CDR3 DNA reads TGTGCCAGCAGCCAAGAAAGGATCAGCGGCAGCACAGATACGCAGTATTTT.